This record looks at one TCR beta chain sequence and its context. Its target is unknown. Other DNA sequences in this specimen translate into the identical CDR3. The data were taken from a study of shared clonotypes between healthy human individuals. Regarding the study as a whole: Relative to memory subsets, naive subsets generally showed larger estimated richness.

This table comes from immunoSEQ multiplex PCR, and its TCRdb copy is limited to in-frame clones, with some not included. The repertoire consists of about 990,000 clones, with about 84% occurring once and the leading ten covering 0.6% to 0.75%. The CDR3 covers 13 residues. From germline, CDR1 is WSHSY and CDR2 SAAADI. V dropped 6 bases and J dropped 3; count of bases not matched to a gene: 2. Sequencing input: memory CD4+ T cells from PBMCs. Subset given: CD45RA-negative fraction. V gene TRBV10-2 combines with J gene TRBJ1-2; 9 bases map to TRBD1. This TCR was recovered from a man younger than 35 in good health. Some clones in this sample may be carry-over from other donors' samples. The CDR3 reads CASSRQGDYGYTF. The CDR3 DNA reads as TGCGCCAGCAGCCGACAGGGGGACTATGGCTACACCTTC.